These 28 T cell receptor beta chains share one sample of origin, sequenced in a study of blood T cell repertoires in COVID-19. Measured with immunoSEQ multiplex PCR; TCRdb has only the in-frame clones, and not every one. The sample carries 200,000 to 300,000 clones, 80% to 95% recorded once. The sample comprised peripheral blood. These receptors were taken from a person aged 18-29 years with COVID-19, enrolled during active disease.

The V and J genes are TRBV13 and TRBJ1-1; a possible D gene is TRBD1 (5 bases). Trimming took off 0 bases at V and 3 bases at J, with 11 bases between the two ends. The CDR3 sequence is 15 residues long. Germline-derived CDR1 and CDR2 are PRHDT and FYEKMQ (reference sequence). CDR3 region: CASSLGGGGDTEAFF. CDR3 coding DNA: TGTGCCAGCAGCTTAGGCGGGGGAGGAGACACTGAAGCTTTCTTT. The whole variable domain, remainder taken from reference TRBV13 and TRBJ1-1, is AAGVIQSPRHLIKEKRETATLKCYPIPRHDTVYWYQQGPGQDPQFLISFYEKMQSDKGSIPDRFSAQQFSDYHSELNMSSLELGDSALYFCASSLGGGGDTEAFFGQGTRLTVV.

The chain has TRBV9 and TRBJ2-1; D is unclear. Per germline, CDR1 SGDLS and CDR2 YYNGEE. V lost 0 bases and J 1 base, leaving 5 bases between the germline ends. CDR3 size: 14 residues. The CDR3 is CASSVDPSYNEQFF. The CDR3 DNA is TGTGCCAGCAGCGTAGATCCATCCTACAATGAGCAGTTCTTC. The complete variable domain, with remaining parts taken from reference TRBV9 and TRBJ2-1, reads DSGVTQTPKHLITATGQRVTLRCSPRSGDLSVYWYQQSLDQGLQFLIQYYNGEERAKGNILERFSAQQFPDLHSELNLSSLELGDSALYFCASSVDPSYNEQFFGPGTRLTVL.

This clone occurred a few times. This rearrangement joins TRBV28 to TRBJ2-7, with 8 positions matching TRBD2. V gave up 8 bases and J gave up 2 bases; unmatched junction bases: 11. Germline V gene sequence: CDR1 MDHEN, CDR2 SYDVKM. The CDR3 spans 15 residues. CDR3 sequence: CASRPPGGAPYEQYF. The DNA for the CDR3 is TGTGCCAGCCGCCCACCCGGGGGGGCCCCCTACGAGCAGTACTTC.

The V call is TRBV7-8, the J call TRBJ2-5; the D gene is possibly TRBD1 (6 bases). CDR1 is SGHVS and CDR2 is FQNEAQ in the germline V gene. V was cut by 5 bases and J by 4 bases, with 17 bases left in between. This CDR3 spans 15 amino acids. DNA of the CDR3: TGTGCCAGCAGCCGAAACAGGGCCCAGGGAGAGACCCAGTACTTC. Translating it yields CASSRNRAQGETQYF.

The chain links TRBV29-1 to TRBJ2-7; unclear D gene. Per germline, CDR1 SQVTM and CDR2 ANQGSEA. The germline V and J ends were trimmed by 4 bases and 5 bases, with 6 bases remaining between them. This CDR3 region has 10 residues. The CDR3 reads CSVGVNEQYF. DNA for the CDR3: TGCAGCGTTGGCGTTAACGAGCAGTACTTC.

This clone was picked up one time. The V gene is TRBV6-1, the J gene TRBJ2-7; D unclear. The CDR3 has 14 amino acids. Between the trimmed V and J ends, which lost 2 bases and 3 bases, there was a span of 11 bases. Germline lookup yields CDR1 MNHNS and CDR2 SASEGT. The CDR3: CASSELDGYYEQYF. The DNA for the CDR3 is TGTGCCAGCAGTGAACTTGACGGGTACTACGAGCAGTACTTC.

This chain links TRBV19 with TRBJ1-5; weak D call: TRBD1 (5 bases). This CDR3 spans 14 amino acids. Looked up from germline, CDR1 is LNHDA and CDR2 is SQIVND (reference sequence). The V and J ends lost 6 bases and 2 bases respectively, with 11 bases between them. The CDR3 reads CASRETGRNQPQHF. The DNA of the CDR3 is TGTGCCAGTAGGGAAACAGGCCGCAATCAGCCCCAGCATTTT.

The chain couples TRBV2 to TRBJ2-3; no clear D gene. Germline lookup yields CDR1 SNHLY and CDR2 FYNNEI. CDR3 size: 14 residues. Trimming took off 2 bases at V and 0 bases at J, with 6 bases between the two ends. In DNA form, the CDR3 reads TGTGCCAGCAGTGAAAAACTGAGCACAGATACGCAGTATTTT. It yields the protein CASSEKLSTDTQYF.

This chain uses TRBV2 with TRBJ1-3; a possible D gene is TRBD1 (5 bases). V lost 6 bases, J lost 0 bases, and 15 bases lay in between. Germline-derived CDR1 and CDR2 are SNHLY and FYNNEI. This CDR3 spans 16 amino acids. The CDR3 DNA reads TGTGCCAGCAGGGAACACACAGGCATCTCTGGAAACACCATATATTTT. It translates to CASREHTGISGNTIYF. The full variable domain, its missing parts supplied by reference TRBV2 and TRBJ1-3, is EPEVTQTPSHQVTQMGQEVILRCVPISNHLYFYWYRQILGQKVEFLVSFYNNEISEKSEIFDDQFSVERPDGSNFTLKIRSTKLEDSAMYFCASREHTGISGNTIYFGEGSWLTVV.

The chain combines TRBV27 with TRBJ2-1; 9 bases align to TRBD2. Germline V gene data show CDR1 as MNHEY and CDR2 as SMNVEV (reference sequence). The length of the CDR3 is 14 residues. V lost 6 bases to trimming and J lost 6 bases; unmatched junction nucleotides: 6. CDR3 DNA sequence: TGTGCCAGCAGCAGGACTAGCGCGGCCAATGAGCAGTTCTTC. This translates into CASSRTSAANEQFF.

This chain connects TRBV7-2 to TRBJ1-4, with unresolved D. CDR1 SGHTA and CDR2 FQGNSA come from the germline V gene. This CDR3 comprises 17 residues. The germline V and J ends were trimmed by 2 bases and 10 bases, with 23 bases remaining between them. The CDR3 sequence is CASSLTGATAVDGKLFF. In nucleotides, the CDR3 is TGTGCCAGCAGCTTAACGGGTGCGACCGCAGTAGATGGAAAACTGTTTTTT.

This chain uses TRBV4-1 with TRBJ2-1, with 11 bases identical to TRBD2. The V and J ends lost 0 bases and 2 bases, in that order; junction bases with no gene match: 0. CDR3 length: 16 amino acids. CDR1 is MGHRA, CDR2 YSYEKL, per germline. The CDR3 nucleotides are TGCGCCAGCAGCCAAGAGGGACTAGCGGCCTACAATGAGCAGTTCTTC. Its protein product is CASSQEGLAAYNEQFF.

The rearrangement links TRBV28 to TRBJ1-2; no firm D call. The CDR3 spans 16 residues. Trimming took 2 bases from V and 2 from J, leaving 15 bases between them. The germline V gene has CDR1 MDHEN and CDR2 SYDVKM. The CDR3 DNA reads TGTGCCAGCAGTTTACGCTTCGGAGCATTCAACTATGGCTACACCTTC. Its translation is CASSLRFGAFNYGYTF.

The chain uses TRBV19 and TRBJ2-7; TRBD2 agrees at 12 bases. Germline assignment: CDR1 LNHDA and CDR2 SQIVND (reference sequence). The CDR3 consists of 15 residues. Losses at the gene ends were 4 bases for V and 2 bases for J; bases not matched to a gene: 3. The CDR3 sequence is CASSTGLAGTYEQYF. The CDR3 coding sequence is TGTGCCAGTAGTACAGGACTAGCGGGAACCTACGAGCAGTACTTC.

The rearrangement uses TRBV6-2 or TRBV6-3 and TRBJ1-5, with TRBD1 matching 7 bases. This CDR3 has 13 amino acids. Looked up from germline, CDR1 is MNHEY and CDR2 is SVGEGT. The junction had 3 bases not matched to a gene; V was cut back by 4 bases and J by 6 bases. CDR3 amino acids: CASSSQGGQPQHF. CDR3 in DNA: TGTGCCAGCAGTTCCCAGGGGGGTCAGCCCCAGCATTTT.

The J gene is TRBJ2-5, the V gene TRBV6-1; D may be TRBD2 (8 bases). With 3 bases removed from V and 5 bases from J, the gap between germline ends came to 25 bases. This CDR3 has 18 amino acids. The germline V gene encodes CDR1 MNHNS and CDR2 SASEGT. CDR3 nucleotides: TGTGCCAGCAGTGATTTCTTCTACCGGGAGGGGGCTTTTGAGACCCAGTACTTC. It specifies CASSDFFYREGAFETQYF.

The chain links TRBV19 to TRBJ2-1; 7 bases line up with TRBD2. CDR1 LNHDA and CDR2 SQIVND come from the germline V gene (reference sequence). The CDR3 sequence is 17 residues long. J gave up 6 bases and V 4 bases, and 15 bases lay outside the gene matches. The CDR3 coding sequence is TGTGCCAGTAGTAGAAATTTTGGCGGGAGAGAGATCAATGAGCAGTTCTTC. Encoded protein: CASSRNFGGREINEQFF.

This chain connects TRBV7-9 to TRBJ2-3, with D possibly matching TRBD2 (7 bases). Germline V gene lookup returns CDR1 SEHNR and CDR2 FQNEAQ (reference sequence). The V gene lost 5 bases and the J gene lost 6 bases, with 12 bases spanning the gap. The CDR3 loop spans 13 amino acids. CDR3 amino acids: CASSPRGGDTQYF. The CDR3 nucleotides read TGTGCCAGCAGCCCAAGGGGGGGGGATACGCAGTATTTT.

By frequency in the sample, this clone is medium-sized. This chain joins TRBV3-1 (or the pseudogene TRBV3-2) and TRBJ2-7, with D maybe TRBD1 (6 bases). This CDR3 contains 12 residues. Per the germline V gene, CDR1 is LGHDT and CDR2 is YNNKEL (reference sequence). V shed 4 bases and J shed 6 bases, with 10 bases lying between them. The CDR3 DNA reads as TGTGCCAGCAGCCGCGACAGGATCGAGCAGTACTTC. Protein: CASSRDRIEQYF.

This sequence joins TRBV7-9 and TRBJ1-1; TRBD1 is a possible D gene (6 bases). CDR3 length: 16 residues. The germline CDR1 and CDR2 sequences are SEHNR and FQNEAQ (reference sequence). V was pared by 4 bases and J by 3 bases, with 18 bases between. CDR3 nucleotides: TGTGCCAGCAGCTCACTCGGCAGGGAGGGGGACACTGAAGCTTTCTTT. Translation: CASSSLGREGDTEAFF.

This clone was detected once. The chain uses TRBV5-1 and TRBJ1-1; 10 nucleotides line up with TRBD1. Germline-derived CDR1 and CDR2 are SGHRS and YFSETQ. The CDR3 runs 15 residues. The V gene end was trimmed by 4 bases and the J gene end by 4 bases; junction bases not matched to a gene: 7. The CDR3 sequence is CASSQWTGGPTEAFF. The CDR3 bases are TGCGCCAGCAGCCAATGGACAGGGGGACCCACTGAAGCTTTCTTT.

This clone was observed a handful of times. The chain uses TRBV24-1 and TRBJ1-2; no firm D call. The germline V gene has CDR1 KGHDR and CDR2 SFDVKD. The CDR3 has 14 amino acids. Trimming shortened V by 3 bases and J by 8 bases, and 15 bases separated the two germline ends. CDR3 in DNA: TGTGCCACCAGTGATCGGTCGATGCTATGGGGCTACACCTTC. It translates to CATSDRSMLWGYTF.

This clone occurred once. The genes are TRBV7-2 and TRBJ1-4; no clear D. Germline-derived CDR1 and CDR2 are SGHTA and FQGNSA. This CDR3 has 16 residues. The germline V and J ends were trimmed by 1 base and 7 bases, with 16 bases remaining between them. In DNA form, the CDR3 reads TGTGCCAGCAGCTTAGGACTACACCTTAGCGGTGAAAAACTGTTTTTT. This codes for CASSLGLHLSGEKLFF.

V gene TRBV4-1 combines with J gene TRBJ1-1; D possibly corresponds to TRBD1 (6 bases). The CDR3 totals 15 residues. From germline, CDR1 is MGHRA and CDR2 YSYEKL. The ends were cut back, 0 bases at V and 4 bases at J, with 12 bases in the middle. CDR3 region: CASSQDGRGITEAFF. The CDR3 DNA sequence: TGCGCCAGCAGCCAAGACGGGAGGGGGATCACTGAAGCTTTCTTT.

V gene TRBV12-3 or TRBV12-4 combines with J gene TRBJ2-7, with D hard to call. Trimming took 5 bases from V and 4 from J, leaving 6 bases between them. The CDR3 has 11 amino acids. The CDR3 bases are TGTGCCAGCAGTCACTTATACGAGCAGTACTTC. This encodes CASSHLYEQYF.

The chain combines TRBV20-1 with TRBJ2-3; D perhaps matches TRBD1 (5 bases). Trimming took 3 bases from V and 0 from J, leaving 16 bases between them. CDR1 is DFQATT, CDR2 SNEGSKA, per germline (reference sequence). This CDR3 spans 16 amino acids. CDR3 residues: CSASGAWTKSTDTQYF. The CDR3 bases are TGCAGTGCTAGTGGTGCGTGGACAAAAAGCACAGATACGCAGTATTTT.

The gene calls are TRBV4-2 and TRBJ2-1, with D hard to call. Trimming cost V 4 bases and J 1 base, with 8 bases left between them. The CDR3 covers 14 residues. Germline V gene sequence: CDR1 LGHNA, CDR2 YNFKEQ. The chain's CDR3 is CASSPTRSYNEQFF. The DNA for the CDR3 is TGTGCCAGCAGCCCTACGAGGTCCTACAATGAGCAGTTCTTC.

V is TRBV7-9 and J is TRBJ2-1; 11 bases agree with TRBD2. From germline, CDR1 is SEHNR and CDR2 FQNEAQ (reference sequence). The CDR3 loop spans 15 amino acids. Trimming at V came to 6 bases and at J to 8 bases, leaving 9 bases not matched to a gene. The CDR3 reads CASSSTSGVTYEQFF. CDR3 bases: TGTGCCAGCAGTTCGACTAGCGGGGTAACCTATGAGCAGTTCTTC.